The following is a TCR beta chain sequence with its context. Its antigen is still unknown. This specimen comes from a study of cytomegalovirus exposure and HLA in healthy donors. Whole-study results and caveats: Later analysis associated a missense DCLRE1C variant with TCR beta V- and J-gene trimming. It was about 180 TCR beta chains that were listed as cytomegalovirus-associated.

V gave up 7 bases and J gave up 6 bases; unmatched junction bases: 8. The CDR3 loop spans 14 amino acids. The germline V gene has CDR1 MNHEY and CDR2 SMNVEV (reference sequence). The PCR had 60 Vbeta and 13 Jbeta primers. Generated by immunoSEQ multiplex PCR, the TCRdb table keeps only in-frame clones and is missing some. This table holds about 200,000 clones, approximately 86% found once. Sequencing was performed on PBMCs. The V call is TRBV27, the J call TRBJ2-7, with 11 bases fitting TRBD1. The TCR comes from a woman in her thirties in good health and CMV-seronegative. In DNA form, the CDR3 reads TGTGCCAGCAAGCAGGGACAGGGGGACGTCGAGCAGTACTTC. Its protein is CASKQGQGDVEQYF.